This TCR beta chain was recovered during a study of technical replicates of blood from a handful of donors. Generated by immunoSEQ multiplex PCR, the TCRdb table keeps only in-frame clones and is missing some. The sample has 60,000 or so clones; roughly 97% are singletons. Material for sequencing was T cells isolated from PBMCs. The TCR sequence derives from a human donor in good health.

This chain's CDR3 is CASSPGLVNTGELFF. CDR3 sequence (DNA): TGCGCCAGCAGCCCAGGACTAGTAAACACCGGGGAGCTGTTTTTT. The chain uses TRBV5-1 and TRBJ2-2, with 7 bases lining up with TRBD2. This CDR3 has 15 amino acids. Trimming at V came to 4 bases and at J to 2 bases, leaving 5 bases not matched to a gene. Looked up from germline, CDR1 is SGHRS and CDR2 is YFSETQ.